Following are 26 T cell receptor beta chains from one sample sequenced in a study of blood T cell repertoires in COVID-19. The table came from immunoSEQ multiplex PCR; TCRdb's copy has only in-frame clones and leaves some out. The table includes about 300,000 clones, around 85% detected once. The sample taken for sequencing was PBMCs or T cells enriched from blood (not recorded which). These receptors were collected from a woman in her twenties or thirties who had been exposed to COVID-19.

V is TRBV30 and J is TRBJ2-1; 7 bases are a match to TRBD2. The CDR3 spans 17 residues. Germline V gene sequence: CDR1 GTSNPN, CDR2 SVGIG (reference sequence). V was clipped by 5 bases and J by 4 bases; unmatched bases: 17. The CDR3 loop is CAWLGGADRLPYNEQFF. The CDR3 DNA reads TGTGCCTGGTTGGGAGGGGCGGACCGCCTACCGTACAATGAGCAGTTCTTC.

The CDR3 is CATNGGNYGYTF. The CDR3 DNA sequence: TGTGCCACCAATGGCGGTAACTATGGCTACACCTTC. The chain employs TRBV6-5 and TRBJ1-2; no clear D. The CDR3 totals 12 residues. Germline CDR1 reads MNHEY; CDR2 reads SVGAGI. Trimming pared 10 bases from V and 1 base from J, leaving 10 bases between.

This chain uses TRBV7-2 with TRBJ2-7; 11 bases match TRBD2. CDR1 and CDR2 (germline): SGHTA, FQGNSA. CDR3 length equals 15 residues. With V trimmed by 6 bases and J by 7 bases, 11 bases remained unmatched. In nucleotides, the CDR3 is TGTGCCAGCAGAGCTATGACTAGCGGGGTGGGGGAGCAGTACTTC. Its translation is CASRAMTSGVGEQYF.

J is TRBJ1-2 and V is TRBV7-9; 8 bases fit TRBD1. The CDR3 has 14 residues. Germline lookup yields CDR1 SEHNR and CDR2 FQNEAQ (reference sequence). After removal of 5 bases from V and 8 bases from J, the junction contained 10 bases not matched to a gene. The CDR3 region is CASSNEQGVGGYTF. The CDR3 DNA follows: TGTGCCAGCAGCAATGAACAGGGGGTTGGAGGCTACACCTTC.

The table lists this clone with a few counts. Distinct nucleotide sequences in the sample also encode this CDR3. The chain combines TRBV28 with TRBJ2-7; TRBD1 might be the D (7 bases). This CDR3 region has 12 residues. Looked up from germline, CDR1 is MDHEN and CDR2 is SYDVKM. V gave up 2 bases and J gave up 6 bases, with 8 bases separating them. The CDR3 bases are TGTGCCAGCAGTTTACAGGGGGGCGAGCAGTACTTC. This encodes CASSLQGGEQYF.

The gene calls are TRBV27 and TRBJ1-5; D uncertain. This CDR3 is built from 13 residues. Germline V lookup: CDR1 MNHEY, CDR2 SMNVEV (reference sequence). V lost 8 bases to trimming and J lost 0 bases, with 8 bases between them. DNA of the CDR3: TGTGCCAGCGGAGATTATAGCAATCAGCCCCAGCATTTT. It codes for CASGDYSNQPQHF.

A single count supports this clone. This chain links TRBV11-2 with TRBJ1-2, with D hard to call. Trimming removed 4 bases from V and 8 bases from J, with 17 bases in between. Germline lookup yields CDR1 SGHAT and CDR2 FQNNGV. CDR3 length: 14 amino acids. The CDR3 nucleotides read TGTGCCAGCAGCTCGAGCCCTGACTCCTCCGGCTACACCTTC. It specifies CASSSSPDSSGYTF.

In this sample, this clone turned up a few times. The chain employs TRBV3-1 (or the pseudogene TRBV3-2) and TRBJ2-7; 8 nucleotides agree with TRBD2. J gave up 9 bases and V 3 bases, and 10 bases lay outside the gene matches. The germline V gene has CDR1 LGHDT and CDR2 YNNKEL (reference sequence). The CDR3 loop spans 14 amino acids. The CDR3 is CASSQGAGGLTQYF. The CDR3 DNA reads TGTGCCAGCAGCCAGGGGGCGGGGGGCTTGACGCAGTACTTC.

This clone appeared once. The J gene is TRBJ2-7, the V gene TRBV28, with D possibly TRBD1 on 5 matching bases. This CDR3 is 14 amino acids long. V was cut by 4 bases and J by 3 bases, with 13 bases left in between. CDR1 is MDHEN and CDR2 is SYDVKM in the germline V gene. CDR3 residues: CASSSVQGIYEQYF. Here the CDR3 DNA reads TGTGCCAGCAGTTCTGTTCAGGGTATCTACGAGCAGTACTTC.

The V and J genes are TRBV24-1 and TRBJ2-3, with D tentatively TRBD2 (6 bases). Germline V gene sequence: CDR1 KGHDR, CDR2 SFDVKD. There are 18 residues in the CDR3. V lost 2 bases, J lost 2 bases, and 19 bases lay in between. The CDR3 is CATSDSLGTFLNTDTQYF. The DNA of the CDR3 is TGTGCCACCAGTGATTCCCTAGGGACTTTTCTGAACACAGATACGCAGTATTTT.

V is TRBV7-9 and J is TRBJ1-5; D is uncertain. The ends were cut back, 5 bases at V and 2 bases at J, with 16 bases in the middle. Germline V CDR1 and CDR2: SEHNR, FQNEAQ (reference sequence). The length of the CDR3 is 16 residues. This CDR3 is CASSESGQFGNQPQHF. DNA for the CDR3: TGTGCCAGCAGCGAAAGCGGGCAATTTGGCAATCAGCCCCAGCATTTT.

This sequence joins TRBV13 and TRBJ2-7; 7 bases fit TRBD1. The CDR3 has 14 residues. The V gene end was trimmed by 5 bases and the J gene end by 2 bases; junction bases not matched to a gene: 6. Germline assignment: CDR1 PRHDT and CDR2 FYEKMQ (reference sequence). The CDR3, as DNA: TGTGCCAGCAGCCCGCCAGGGGGAGCCTACGAGCAGTACTTC. Protein product: CASSPPGGAYEQYF.

The chain joins TRBV21-1 to TRBJ2-1; the table calls TRBD1, which could not be checked here. TRBV21-1 is marked as a pseudogene. This CDR3 contains 16 residues. The CDR3 here is CASSNWGTGGHNEQFF. Here the CDR3 DNA reads TGTGCCAGCAGCAACTGGGGGACAGGGGGCCACAATGAGCAGTTCTTC.

J is TRBJ1-5 and V is TRBV2; D is possibly TRBD1 (6 bases). This CDR3 is 22 amino acids long. The V end lost 5 bases, the J end lost 3 bases, and 35 bases lay between the germline ends. Germline values: CDR1 SNHLY, CDR2 FYNNEI. CDR3 in DNA: TGTGCCAGCAGTATTTCCTTCCGGACTTGGAGGCTCGGACAGCAATTCAATCAGCCCCAGCATTTT. It encodes CASSISFRTWRLGQQFNQPQHF. Complete variable domain (other parts from reference TRBV2 and TRBJ1-5): EPEVTQTPSHQVTQMGQEVILRCVPISNHLYFYWYRQILGQKVEFLVSFYNNEISEKSEIFDDQFSVERPDGSNFTLKIRSTKLEDSAMYFCASSISFRTWRLGQQFNQPQHFGDGTRLSIL.

The chain links TRBV4-1 to TRBJ1-1; a possible D gene is TRBD1 (5 bases). Germline V lookup: CDR1 MGHRA, CDR2 YSYEKL. This CDR3 comprises 15 residues. V dropped 4 bases and J dropped 8 bases, with 20 bases sitting between them. This CDR3 reads CASSRLEAGGREAFF. The CDR3 DNA is TGCGCCAGCAGCCGACTAGAGGCGGGGGGGAGGGAAGCTTTCTTT.

The V gene is TRBV28, the J gene TRBJ1-2, with D unclear. CDR3 length: 14 amino acids. Germline V gene data show CDR1 as MDHEN and CDR2 as SYDVKM. With 6 bases removed from V and 4 bases from J, the gap between germline ends came to 15 bases. The CDR3: CASSAVRLGYGYTF. The CDR3 region has the DNA TGTGCCAGCAGCGCAGTGAGACTCGGCTATGGCTACACCTTC.

This chain links TRBV7-8 with TRBJ1-1, with D tentatively TRBD1 (5 bases). The CDR3 is made up of 17 amino acids. Germline CDR1 and CDR2: SGHVS and FQNEAQ. V lost 0 bases and J 0 bases, leaving 14 bases between the germline ends. CDR3 sequence (DNA): TGTGCCAGCAGCTTAGCCCGCGGGGCGGGGATGAACACTGAAGCTTTCTTT. Its protein is CASSLARGAGMNTEAFF. Filled out from reference TRBV7-8 and TRBJ1-1, the complete variable domain reads GAGVSQSPRYKVAKRGQDVALRCDPISGHVSLFWYQQALGQGPEFLTYFQNEAQLDKSGLPSDRFFAERPEGSVSTLKIQRTQQEDSAVYLCASSLARGAGMNTEAFFGQGTRLTVV.

This clone has only a few counts. The chain recombines TRBV7-9 with TRBJ2-1, with a weak D call TRBD2 (5 bases). Between the trimmed V and J ends, which lost 0 bases and 0 bases, there was a span of 6 bases. There are 15 residues in the CDR3. Germline V gene data show CDR1 as SEHNR and CDR2 as FQNEAQ (reference sequence). Here the CDR3 reads CASSLATSSYNEQFF. DNA for the CDR3: TGTGCCAGCAGCTTAGCCACTAGCTCCTACAATGAGCAGTTCTTC.

V usage is TRBV7-2 and J usage is TRBJ2-5; 9 nucleotides agree with TRBD2. This CDR3 is 18 amino acids long. Per the germline V gene, CDR1 is SGHTA and CDR2 is FQGNSA. With 5 bases clipped from V and 0 bases from J, the junction kept 13 bases outside the gene matches. For the CDR3, the DNA is TGTGCCAGCAGCCGTCACGGAGCGGGGGGCTCGTACCAAGAGACCCAGTACTTC. Its translation: CASSRHGAGGSYQETQYF.

The CDR3 DNA reads TGTGCCAGCAGCGTCGCTTTCCCAGCGTCTGGAAACACCATATATTTT. This translates into CASSVAFPASGNTIYF. The chain employs TRBV7-2 and TRBJ1-3; unclear D gene. Trimming stripped 5 bases from V and 1 base from J, with 15 bases between. This CDR3 region has 16 residues. Per germline, CDR1 SGHTA and CDR2 FQGNSA.

In its sample, this clone was seen once. This chain links TRBV3-1 (or the pseudogene TRBV3-2) with TRBJ2-7; TRBD1 agrees at 9 bases. Germline V gene data show CDR1 as LGHDT and CDR2 as YNNKEL (reference sequence). Trimming took 4 bases from V and 9 from J; bases not matched to a gene: 13. This CDR3 has 15 residues. The CDR3 DNA follows: TGTGCCAGCAGCCCAGGGACAGGGACAGGTCGCGGGCAGTACTTC. Amino acids: CASSPGTGTGRGQYF.

A word on this clone: The sample has other DNA sequences that encode this CDR3 too. The chain has TRBV30 and TRBJ1-1, with D hard to call. Trimming stripped 3 bases from V and 3 bases from J, with 17 bases between. This CDR3 has 15 residues. In germline, CDR1 is GTSNPN, CDR2 SVGIG (reference sequence). The CDR3 spells CAWRFLRVSDTEAFF. CDR3 in DNA: TGTGCCTGGAGGTTTCTTAGAGTTTCGGACACTGAAGCTTTCTTT.

This clone was recorded once. The chain is built from TRBV28 and TRBJ1-2; 11 nucleotides line up with TRBD1. The germline gives CDR1 MDHEN, CDR2 SYDVKM. The CDR3 runs to 14 residues. The ends lost 6 bases at V and 7 bases at J; junction bases unmatched: 7. CDR3 amino acids: CASSTGQGAFGYTF. The CDR3 nucleotides read TGTGCCAGCAGCACCGGACAGGGGGCGTTTGGCTACACCTTC.

The J gene is TRBJ2-7, the V gene TRBV6-5; perhaps TRBD1 as D (5 bases). The V gene's germline CDR1 is MNHEY and CDR2 SVGAGI. The CDR3 covers 15 residues. Trimming left V 5 bases short and J 0 bases short, with 14 bases between. CDR3 DNA sequence: TGTGCCAGCAGTAGCGAGACAGCGAGCTCCTACGAGCAGTACTTC. It specifies CASSSETASSYEQYF.

The CDR3 DNA sequence: TGTGCCAGCCCCAACAATAGACTAAACATTCAGTACTTC. Its protein product is CASPNNRLNIQYF. The chain joins TRBV6-5 to TRBJ2-4; D gene ambiguous. The CDR3 contains 13 residues. V shed 8 bases and J shed 6 bases, with 14 bases lying between them. CDR1 is MNHEY and CDR2 is SVGAGI in the germline V gene.

The CDR3 loop reads CASSLAGTVNYNEQFF. The CDR3 coding sequence is TGTGCCAGCAGTCTCGCCGGGACTGTTAACTACAATGAGCAGTTCTTC. J is TRBJ2-1 and V is TRBV28; possibly TRBD2 for D (6 bases). The V and J ends lost 5 bases and 3 bases respectively, with 17 bases between them. CDR3 length: 16 amino acids. Germline CDR1 reads MDHEN; CDR2 reads SYDVKM.